This T cell receptor (beta chain) was sequenced in a study of memory CD4+ T cells and cytomegalovirus serostatus. Study in general: Of the healthy Belgian adults, under 10 were CMV seropositive and around 22 seronegative.

Here immunoSEQ multiplex PCR was the method, and the copy in TCRdb shows in-frame clones only, minus some. The sample contains tens of thousands of clones, about 74% of which appear only once. In its sample, this clone was seen a few times. Its antigen remains unknown. Study-wide points: Suggested: most of the CMV-linked TCR signature lies in CD4+ memory cells. Of approximately 150 reported CMV TCRbeta sequences, around 62 were found in memory CD4+ repertoires.

The sort gate was single viable CD3+CD4+CD8-CD45RO+ cells for memory CD4+ T cells. CD4+ T cells were isolated by positive magnetic selection. This clonotype originated in an adult in good health and CMV-seropositive. The sample taken for sequencing was memory CD4+ T cells from blood.

The CDR3 region is CASSLFDRSNTGELFF. CDR3 DNA: TGCGCCAGCAGCTTGTTCGACAGATCGAACACCGGGGAGCTGTTTTTT. The chain uses TRBV5-1 and TRBJ2-2; D perhaps matches TRBD1 (5 bases). CDR1 and CDR2 (germline): SGHRS, YFSETQ. CDR3 length equals 16 residues. Trimming stripped 1 base from V and 0 bases from J, with 10 bases between.